This TCR beta chain appears in the sequencing data of a study of blood T cells in healthy people across ages. Whole-study results and caveats: One million T cells yielded diversity estimates that were considered underestimates.

The CDR3 has 17 residues. From germline, CDR1 is MRHNA and CDR2 SNTAGT. Around 10 milliliters of peripheral blood were drawn from each donor. For this clonotype: Its antigen remains unknown.

A second PCR of 7 to 11 cycles used a sample-barcoded 5' primer and a J-beta primer mix. Using its own MiXCR run on the 5' RACE reads, TCRdb lists one record per CDR3 protein. The sample records over 700,000 distinct CDR3 sequences, 25% being singletons. The same data also contributed to another study, on T cells of mothers and their children. In that study: Study donors consisted of a few healthy Caucasian mothers and their six children.

Sequencing was carried out using blood. This TCR was recovered from a boy between 5 and 17 years old in good health. The rearrangement uses TRBV6-4 and TRBJ2-5, with 8 bases lining up with TRBD1. The DNA end is more similar to TRBJ2-7, so the J call may be wrong. The CDR3 DNA is TGTGCCAGCATCACTGACCCGGACAGGGTGGACGCCTACGAGCAGTACTTC. Translation gives CASITDPDRVDAYEQYF.